These 2 T cell receptor beta chains were sequenced from one sample in a study of post-analysis software for immune sequencing data. Carried by the TCR beta cDNA libraries were unique molecular identifiers. TCRdb processed the PCR reads anew with MiXCR; each CDR3 protein has one entry. Altogether 380,000 or so distinct CDR3 sequences are present, less than 40% being singletons, with the ten largest covering about an eighth. Study-wide results and caveats: Patients had higher frequencies than controls of four to six TRBV segments, including TRBV5-6, TRBV5-1 and TRBV20-1.

What these receptors recognize is not known. Sequenced input: blood. Receptors were obtained from a girl aged 5 to 17 with multiple sclerosis.

This clonotype was observed a handful of times. CDR3 coding DNA: TGTGCCAGCAGCTCTGGACTAGCGGGGGGGCCTAATGAGCAGTTCTTC. It is translated as CASSSGLAGGPNEQFF. V usage is TRBV5-6 and J usage is TRBJ2-1, with 15 bases fitting TRBD2. CDR1 is SGHDT and CDR2 is YYEEEE in the germline V gene. The trim removed 3 bases at V and 7 bases at J, leaving 5 bases unmatched. The CDR3 loop spans 16 amino acids.

This chain uses TRBV5-1 with TRBJ2-5; TRBD2 might be the D (5 bases). Deletions cut 6 bases from V and 5 bases from J, with 17 bases between. Germline CDR1 reads SGHRS; CDR2 reads YFSETQ. The CDR3 sequence is 14 residues long. DNA of the CDR3: TGCGCCAGCACAGTAGGGCTAGCTACGGAGACCCAGTACTTC. It translates to CASTVGLATETQYF.